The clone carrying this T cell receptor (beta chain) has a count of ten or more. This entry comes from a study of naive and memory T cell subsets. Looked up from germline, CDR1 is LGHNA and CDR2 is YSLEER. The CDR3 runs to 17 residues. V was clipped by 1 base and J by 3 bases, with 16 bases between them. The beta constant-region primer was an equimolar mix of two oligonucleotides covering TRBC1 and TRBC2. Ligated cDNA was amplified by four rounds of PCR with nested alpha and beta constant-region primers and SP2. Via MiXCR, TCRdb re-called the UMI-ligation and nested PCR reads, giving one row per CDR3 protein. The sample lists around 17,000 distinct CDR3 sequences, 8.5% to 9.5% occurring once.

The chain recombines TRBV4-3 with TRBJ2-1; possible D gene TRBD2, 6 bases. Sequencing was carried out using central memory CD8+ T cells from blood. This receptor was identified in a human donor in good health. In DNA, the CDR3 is TGCGCCAGCAGCCAAGTGGTGGGGCAGGGAGGCTACAATGAGCAGTTCTTC. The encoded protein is CASSQVVGQGGYNEQFF.